This TCR beta chain was found in a study of metastatic and nonmetastatic thyroid tumors. Points from the study as a whole: Across blood and tumor, TCR beta diversity in malignant thyroid tumors was reportedly significantly higher than in benign nodules.

The germline V gene encodes CDR1 SGHRS and CDR2 YFSETQ. Trimming cost V 4 bases and J 7 bases, with 12 bases left between them. This CDR3 comprises 12 residues. Original analysis: Construction of a distant-metastasis classifier for papillary thyroid cancer relied on CDR3 differences across clinicopathological groups. TCRdb re-analyzed the PCR reads using MiXCR. None of the V and J calls come from the authors' own analysis; TCRdb made them. This sample has about 32,000 clones, with around a fifth found just once. In its sample, this clone was seen once. Its antigen is unidentified. The entire patient cohort was treatment-naive prior to thyroid surgery.

The sample comprised blood. The sequence came from a female donor with papillary thyroid cancer or a benign thyroid nodule (not recorded which). Some clones in this sample may be carry-over from other donors' samples. This rearrangement joins TRBV5-1 to TRBJ2-7; D possibly matches TRBD1 or TRBD2 (5 bases each). The CDR3 nucleotides are TGCGCCAGCAGCCACGAGGGGTTAGAGCAGTACTTC. Amino acid sequence: CASSHEGLEQYF.